The 28 T cell receptor beta chains below were found in one sample sequenced in a study of CD8 T cells in ankylosing spondylitis. TCRdb recomputed calls from the 5' RACE reads with MiXCR, one row per CDR3 protein. The data contain 250,000 or so distinct CDR3 sequences, over 8.5% of them singletons. Sequenced material: blood, either unsorted or a sorted T cell fraction (not recorded which). These receptors all stem from a male donor with ankylosing spondylitis or in good health (not recorded which).

This clonotype occurred many times. This chain connects TRBV3-1 to TRBJ1-4; 8 bases align to TRBD1. The germline V gene encodes CDR1 LGHDT and CDR2 YNNKEL (reference sequence). J gave up 10 bases and V 6 bases, and 16 bases lay outside the gene matches. The CDR3 totals 16 residues. For the CDR3, the DNA is TGTGCCAGCAGTTACGTCTTCGGGACAGGAAAGGTAAAACTGTTTTTT. Its translation: CASSYVFGTGKVKLFF.

In this sample, this clonotype turned up many times. The chain is built from TRBV24-1 and TRBJ1-5; 8 bases fit TRBD1. Germline CDR1 and CDR2: KGHDR and SFDVKD. CDR3 size: 16 residues. V was pared by 8 bases and J by 5 bases, with 13 bases of the junction left unmatched. CDR3 protein: CATIKVTRGLDQPQHF. In DNA, the CDR3 is TGTGCCACCATCAAAGTTACCAGGGGGCTTGATCAGCCCCAGCATTTT.

The chain links TRBV6-5 to TRBJ2-7; 11 nucleotides agree with TRBD2. The germline CDR1 and CDR2 sequences are MNHEY and SVGAGI. CDR3 length: 15 residues. The ends lost 4 bases at V and 3 bases at J; junction bases unmatched: 5. This CDR3 is CASSFAGTSGYEQYF. The CDR3 DNA reads TGTGCCAGCAGTTTCGCCGGGACTAGCGGCTACGAGCAGTACTTC.

Points on this clonotype: Being one base from a much bigger clone, this may be a read error. This chain connects TRBV19 to TRBJ2-1, with no clear D. The CDR3 has 15 residues. Germline CDR1 reads LNHDA; CDR2 reads SQIVND (reference sequence). The CDR3 protein is CTSRLSAVSYNEQFF. The DNA for the CDR3 is TGTACCAGTAGACTTTCGGCAGTTTCCTACAATGAGCAGTTCTTC.

In its sample, this clonotype was seen many times. V usage is TRBV5-1 and J usage is TRBJ2-1; 8 bases match TRBD2. V lost 6 bases, J lost 4 bases, and 6 bases stayed unmatched. This CDR3 is 14 amino acids long. Germline loops: CDR1 SGHRS, CDR2 YFSETQ. This CDR3 is CASTSGGGYNEQFF. Here the CDR3 DNA reads TGCGCCAGCACCTCCGGGGGGGGTTACAATGAGCAGTTCTTC.

This clonotype was seen only a few times. The chain recombines TRBV11-2 with TRBJ2-7, with D possibly being TRBD1 (6 bases). Germline V gene sequence: CDR1 SGHAT, CDR2 FQNNGV. With 5 bases removed from V and 9 bases from J, the gap between germline ends came to 17 bases. The CDR3 has 13 residues. CDR3 in amino acids: CASSPETGTAQYF. In DNA form, the CDR3 reads TGTGCCAGCAGCCCCGAGACAGGAACAGCGCAGTACTTC. The full variable domain, its missing parts supplied by reference TRBV11-2 and TRBJ2-7, is EAGVAQSPRYKIIEKRQSVAFWCNPISGHATLYWYQQILGQGPKLLIQFQNNGVVDDSQLPKDRFSAERLKGVDSTLKIQPAKLEDSAVYLCASSPETGTAQYFGPGTRLTVT.

There are many counts of this clonotype. This chain uses TRBV12-3 or TRBV12-4 with TRBJ2-3; the D is unclear. V was trimmed by 6 bases and J by 0 bases, leaving 7 bases between them. The length of the CDR3 is 13 residues. DNA for the CDR3: TGTGCCAGCAGACGGGCTAGCACAGATACGCAGTATTTT. Translation: CASRRASTDTQYF.

This clonotype was counted many times. The chain uses TRBV4-2 and TRBJ2-1; a possible D gene is TRBD2 (5 bases). Germline CDR1 is LGHNA and CDR2 is YNFKEQ. V lost 4 bases and J lost 4, with 8 bases in between. The CDR3 runs 13 residues. CDR3 in DNA: TGTGCCAGCAGCCCCGGGGAATACAATGAGCAGTTCTTC. Its protein is CASSPGEYNEQFF.

The chain recombines TRBV7-2 with TRBJ2-3, with D possibly being TRBD2 (6 bases). Germline V gene lookup returns CDR1 SGHTA and CDR2 FQGNSA. The length of the CDR3 is 14 residues. Trimming left V 7 bases short and J 3 bases short, with 14 bases between. The chain's CDR3 is CASTPREWTDTQYF. The DNA for the CDR3 is TGTGCCAGCACCCCTCGGGAGTGGACAGATACGCAGTATTTT.

This clonotype was recorded many times. The rearrangement joins TRBV24-1 to TRBJ2-1; D is ambiguous. Trimming cost V 3 bases and J 7 bases, with 3 bases left between them. Germline lookup yields CDR1 KGHDR and CDR2 SFDVKD. The CDR3 covers 11 residues. The CDR3: CATSDVNEQFF. CDR3 nucleotide sequence: TGTGCCACCAGTGATGTTAATGAGCAGTTCTTC.

This rearrangement joins TRBV2 to TRBJ2-5, with D perhaps assigned TRBD1 or TRBD2 (5 bases each). With 1 base removed from V and 5 bases from J, the gap between germline ends came to 17 bases. The CDR3 contains 16 residues. In germline, CDR1 is SNHLY, CDR2 FYNNEI. The CDR3 spells CASSEGAEGVGETQYF. The CDR3 DNA reads TGTGCCAGCAGTGAAGGAGCGGAAGGGGTCGGGGAGACCCAGTACTTC.

This clonotype was seen repeatedly, ten times or more. The rearrangement uses TRBV5-1 and TRBJ2-6, with unresolved D. Germline CDR1 is SGHRS and CDR2 is YFSETQ. V lost 6 bases and J 4 bases, leaving 8 bases between the germline ends. The CDR3 sequence is 13 residues long. The CDR3 DNA is TGCGCCAGCACTTCGGAGGGGGCCAACGTCCTGACTTTC. Translated, it gives CASTSEGANVLTF.

This clonotype was counted only a few times. This could be a read error, since a much larger clone is one nucleotide away. The gene calls are TRBV12-3 or TRBV12-4 and TRBJ1-2; TRBD1 agrees at 9 bases. This CDR3 is built from 14 residues. Losses at the gene ends were 5 bases for V and 10 bases for J; bases not matched to a gene: 11. The chain's CDR3 is CASSPRTGESDYTF. CDR3 in DNA: TGTGCCAGCAGTCCAAGGACAGGGGAAAGCGACTACACCTTC.

The rearrangement uses TRBV5-1 and TRBJ2-3, with D maybe TRBD2 (6 bases). Looked up from germline, CDR1 is SGHRS and CDR2 is YFSETQ. The CDR3 has 15 residues. V gave up 3 bases and J gave up 0 bases, with 11 bases separating them. CDR3 nucleotide sequence: TGCGCCAGCAGCTCGGGGACTCCCAGCACAGATACGCAGTATTTT. Protein product: CASSSGTPSTDTQYF.

This clonotype was seen only a few times. The chain links TRBV24-1 to TRBJ2-3, with TRBD2 identical over 10 bases. Trimming took 3 bases from V and 3 from J; bases not matched to a gene: 8. CDR3 size: 17 residues. Germline CDR1 is KGHDR and CDR2 is SFDVKD. The CDR3 here is CATSDGNSGGQTDTQYF. DNA of the CDR3: TGTGCCACCAGTGATGGAAATAGCGGGGGGCAAACAGATACGCAGTATTTT.

The V call is TRBV20-1, the J call TRBJ1-6; TRBD1 agrees at 7 bases. The CDR3 is 15 residues long. The V gene's germline CDR1 is DFQATT and CDR2 SNEGSKA (reference sequence). V shed 0 bases, J shed 8 bases, and the junction held 7 bases outside the gene matches. The CDR3 sequence is CSARDKGTVDSPLHF. For the CDR3, the DNA is TGCAGTGCTAGAGATAAGGGGACAGTCGATTCACCCCTCCACTTT.

Ten or more counts support this clonotype. The chain has TRBV20-1 and TRBJ2-1; 8 positions agree with TRBD2. CDR3 size: 15 residues. With V trimmed by 0 bases and J by 0 bases, 1 base remained unmatched. CDR1 and CDR2 from the germline V gene are DFQATT and SNEGSKA (reference sequence). The CDR3 DNA reads TGCAGTGCTAGAGAAGGGACTAGCTCCTACAATGAGCAGTTCTTC. This gives the protein CSAREGTSSYNEQFF.

This clonotype appeared many times. This chain connects TRBV20-1 to TRBJ2-1, with 15 positions matching TRBD2. With 6 bases clipped from V and 8 bases from J, the junction kept 11 bases outside the gene matches. The germline V gene encodes CDR1 DFQATT and CDR2 SNEGSKA (reference sequence). The CDR3 sequence is 16 residues long. The DNA for the CDR3 is TGCAGTGCGGAGATGGGACTAGCGGGAGGAAGGGATGAGCAGTTCTTC. Its protein is CSAEMGLAGGRDEQFF.

There are many counts of this clonotype. The chain links TRBV20-1 to TRBJ2-3, with D perhaps matching TRBD1 or TRBD2 (5 bases each). Germline V gene lookup returns CDR1 DFQATT and CDR2 SNEGSKA (reference sequence). Trimming stripped 6 bases from V and 5 bases from J, with 21 bases between. This CDR3 contains 15 residues. In DNA form, the CDR3 reads TGCAGTGCAATCCCGGGACCACCATCTCGAGATACGCAGTATTTT. It specifies CSAIPGPPSRDTQYF.

The rearrangement uses TRBV28 and TRBJ2-2; D may be TRBD1 (6 bases). Germline V CDR1 and CDR2: MDHEN, SYDVKM. This CDR3 comprises 17 residues. The ends were cut back, 5 bases at V and 2 bases at J, with 18 bases in the middle. The CDR3 DNA sequence: TGTGCCAGCAGTCCCCTCTCTGGGGGCCTTAACACCGGGGAGCTGTTTTTT. The encoded protein is CASSPLSGGLNTGELFF.

This clonotype was recorded a few times. In nucleotides, the CDR3 is TGTGCCAGCAGCGGACCCCCTAGGACTAGCGGGAGGGTTGAGCAGTTCTTC. Protein: CASSGPPRTSGRVEQFF. The V gene is TRBV9, the J gene TRBJ2-1; 15 bases agree with TRBD2. This CDR3 region has 17 residues. After removal of 3 bases from V and 9 bases from J, the junction contained 10 bases not matched to a gene. Germline V gives CDR1 SGDLS, CDR2 YYNGEE.

Only a few counts were recorded for this clonotype. The CDR3 nucleotides are TGCGCCAGCAGCTTGGCCTCGCTAGCGGATATCTCCTACGAGCAGTACTTC. This codes for CASSLASLADISYEQYF. This chain connects TRBV5-1 to TRBJ2-7, with 7 bases fitting TRBD2. Trimming removed 0 bases from V and 0 bases from J; junction bases left unmatched: 9. The CDR3 totals 17 residues. Germline V gives CDR1 SGHRS, CDR2 YFSETQ. The entire variable domain, with the rest obtained from reference TRBV5-1 and TRBJ2-7, is as follows: KAGVTQTPRYLIKTRGQQVTLSCSPISGHRSVSWYQQTPGQGLQFLFEYFSETQRNKGNFPGRFSGRQFSNSRSEMNVSTLELGDSALYLCASSLASLADISYEQYFGPGTRLTVT.

This clonotype was observed a handful of times. CDR3 bases: TGCGCCAGCAGCTTCTCCGGACCTACGAACACCGGGGAGCTGTTTTTT. This gives the protein CASSFSGPTNTGELFF. The chain joins TRBV5-1 to TRBJ2-2; D is unclear. The CDR3 spans 16 residues. CDR1 and CDR2 (germline): SGHRS, YFSETQ. V gave up 2 bases and J gave up 0 bases, with 11 bases separating them.

The chain couples TRBV20-1 to TRBJ1-1; D is undetermined. Germline CDR1 is DFQATT and CDR2 is SNEGSKA (reference sequence). This CDR3 contains 15 residues. CDR3 sequence reads: CCSTNRNAMNTEAFF. CDR3 nucleotide sequence: TGCTGCAGTACAAATCGGAACGCAATGAACACTGAAGCTTTCTTT.

The chain carries TRBV29-1 and TRBJ1-5, with no clear D. Trimming removed 4 bases from V and 3 bases from J, with 10 bases in between. From germline, CDR1 is SQVTM and CDR2 ANQGSEA. This CDR3 comprises 13 residues. CDR3 sequence: CSVGEGLNQPQHF. For the CDR3, the DNA is TGCAGCGTTGGCGAGGGTCTCAATCAGCCCCAGCATTTT.

There are a few counts of this clonotype. The chain employs TRBV10-1 and TRBJ1-1, with 7 bases matching TRBD1. Losses at the gene ends were 3 bases for V and 6 bases for J; bases not matched to a gene: 4. CDR1 and CDR2 (germline): WNHNN, SYGVQD (reference sequence). The CDR3 length is 13 residues. This chain's CDR3 is CASSDRQGAEAFF. The CDR3 DNA sequence: TGCGCCAGCAGTGACCGACAGGGCGCTGAAGCTTTCTTT.

This clonotype was counted many times. The chain carries TRBV5-1 and TRBJ2-3; D unclear. The CDR3 is 15 amino acids. Germline-derived CDR1 and CDR2 are SGHRS and YFSETQ. V was cut by 0 bases and J by 0 bases, with 8 bases left in between. This CDR3 is CASSLEAASTDTQYF. DNA of the CDR3: TGCGCCAGCAGCTTGGAGGCGGCGAGCACAGATACGCAGTATTTT. The full variable domain, completed using reference TRBV5-1 and TRBJ2-3, is KAGVTQTPRYLIKTRGQQVTLSCSPISGHRSVSWYQQTPGQGLQFLFEYFSETQRNKGNFPGRFSGRQFSNSRSEMNVSTLELGDSALYLCASSLEAASTDTQYFGPGTRLTVL.

The table lists this clonotype with many counts. The rearrangement links TRBV9 to TRBJ2-2; D remains unclear. Germline CDR1 reads SGDLS; CDR2 reads YYNGEE. The CDR3 spans 14 residues. Trimming pared 4 bases from V and 7 bases from J, leaving 14 bases between. CDR3 amino acids: CASSPPRVGGELFF. In DNA, the CDR3 is TGTGCCAGCAGCCCTCCCCGAGTGGGCGGGGAGCTGTTTTTT.